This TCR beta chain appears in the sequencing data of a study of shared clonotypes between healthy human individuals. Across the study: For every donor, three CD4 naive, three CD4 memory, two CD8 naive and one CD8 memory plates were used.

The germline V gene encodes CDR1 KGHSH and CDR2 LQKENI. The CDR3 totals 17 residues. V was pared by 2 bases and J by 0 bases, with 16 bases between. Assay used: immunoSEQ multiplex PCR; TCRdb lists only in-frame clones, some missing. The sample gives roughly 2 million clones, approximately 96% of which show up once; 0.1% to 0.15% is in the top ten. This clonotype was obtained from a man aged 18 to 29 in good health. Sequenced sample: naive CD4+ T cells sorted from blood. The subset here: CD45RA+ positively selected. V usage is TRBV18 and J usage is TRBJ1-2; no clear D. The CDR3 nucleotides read TGTGCCAGCTCACCAGTCGACATGGGCCTACCTAACTATGGCTACACCTTC. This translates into CASSPVDMGLPNYGYTF.